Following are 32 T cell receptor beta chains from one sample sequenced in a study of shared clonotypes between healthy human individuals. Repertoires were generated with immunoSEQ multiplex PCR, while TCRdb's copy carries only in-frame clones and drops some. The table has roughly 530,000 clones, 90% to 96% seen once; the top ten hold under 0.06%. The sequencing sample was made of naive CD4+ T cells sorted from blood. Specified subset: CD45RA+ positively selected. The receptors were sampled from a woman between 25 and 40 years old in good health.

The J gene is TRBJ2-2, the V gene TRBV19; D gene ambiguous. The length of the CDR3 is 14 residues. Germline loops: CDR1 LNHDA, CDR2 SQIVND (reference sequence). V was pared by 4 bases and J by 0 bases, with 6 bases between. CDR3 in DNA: TGTGCCAGTAGTACTGGAGCGAACACCGGGGAGCTGTTTTTT. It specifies CASSTGANTGELFF. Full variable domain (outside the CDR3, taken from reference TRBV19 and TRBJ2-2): DGGITQSPKYLFRKEGQNVTLSCEQNLNHDAMYWYRQDPGQGLRLIYYSQIVNDFQKGDIAEGYSVSREKKESFPLTVTSAQKNPTAFYLCASSTGANTGELFFGEGSRLTVL.

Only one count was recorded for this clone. CDR3 residues: CASSKVLSSYNEQFF. Written as DNA, the CDR3 is TGTGCCAGCAGCAAGGTCCTGAGCTCCTACAATGAGCAGTTCTTC. The rearrangement joins TRBV7-9 to TRBJ2-1; D unclear. V was shortened by 5 bases and J by 0 bases, with 11 bases between the two germline ends. The CDR3 has 15 amino acids. Germline V lookup: CDR1 SEHNR, CDR2 FQNEAQ (reference sequence).

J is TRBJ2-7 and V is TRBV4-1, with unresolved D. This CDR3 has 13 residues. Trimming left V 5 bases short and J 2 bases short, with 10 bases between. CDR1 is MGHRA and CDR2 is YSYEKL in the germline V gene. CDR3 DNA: TGCGCCAGCAGCAAGCTGGGTACCTACGAGCAGTACTTC. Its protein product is CASSKLGTYEQYF.

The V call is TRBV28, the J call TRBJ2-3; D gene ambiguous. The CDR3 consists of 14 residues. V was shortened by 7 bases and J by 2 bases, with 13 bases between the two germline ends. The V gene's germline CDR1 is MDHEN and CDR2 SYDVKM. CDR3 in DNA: TGTGCCAGCAATAGGGCGGCCCCCACAGATACGCAGTATTTT. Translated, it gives CASNRAAPTDTQYF.

The CDR3 is CSVVRFQGNNEAFF. CDR3 nucleotide sequence: TGCAGCGTTGTCAGGTTTCAGGGGAATAATGAAGCTTTCTTT. V usage is TRBV29-1 and J usage is TRBJ1-1, with TRBD1 as a possible D gene (6 bases). The CDR3 spans 14 residues. V dropped 4 bases and J dropped 7 bases, with 19 bases sitting between them. Germline V gene sequence: CDR1 SQVTM, CDR2 ANQGSEA.

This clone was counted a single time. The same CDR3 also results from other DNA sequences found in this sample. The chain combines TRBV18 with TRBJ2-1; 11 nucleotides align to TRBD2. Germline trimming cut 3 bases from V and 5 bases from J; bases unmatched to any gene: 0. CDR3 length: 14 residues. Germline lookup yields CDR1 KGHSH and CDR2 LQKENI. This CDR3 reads CASSPTSGNNEQFF. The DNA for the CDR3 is TGTGCCAGCTCACCGACTAGCGGGAACAATGAGCAGTTCTTC.

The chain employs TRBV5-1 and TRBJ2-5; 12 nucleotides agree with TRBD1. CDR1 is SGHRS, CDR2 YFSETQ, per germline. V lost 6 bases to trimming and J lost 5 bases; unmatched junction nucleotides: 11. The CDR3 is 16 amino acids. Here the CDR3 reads CASTIPGTGGMETQYF. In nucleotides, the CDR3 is TGCGCCAGCACAATCCCCGGGACAGGGGGCATGGAGACCCAGTACTTC.

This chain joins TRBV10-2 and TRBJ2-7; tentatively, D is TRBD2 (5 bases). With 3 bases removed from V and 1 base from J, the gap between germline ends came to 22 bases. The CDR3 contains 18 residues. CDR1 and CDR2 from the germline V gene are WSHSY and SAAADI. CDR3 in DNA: TGCGCCAGCAGTGATCGAGCGGTTTGGCAACCCCCTTCCTACGAGCAGTACTTC. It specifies CASSDRAVWQPPSYEQYF.

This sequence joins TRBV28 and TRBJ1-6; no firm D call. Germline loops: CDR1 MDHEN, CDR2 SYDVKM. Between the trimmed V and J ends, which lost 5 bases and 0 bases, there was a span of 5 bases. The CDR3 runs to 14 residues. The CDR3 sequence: CASSGYSYNSPLHF. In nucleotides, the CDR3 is TGTGCCAGCAGTGGATACTCCTATAATTCACCCCTCCACTTT.

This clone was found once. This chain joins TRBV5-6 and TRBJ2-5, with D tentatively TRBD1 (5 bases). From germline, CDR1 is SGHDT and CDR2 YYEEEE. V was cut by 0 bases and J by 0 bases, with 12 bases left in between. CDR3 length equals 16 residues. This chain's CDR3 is CASSLGGQGDQETQYF. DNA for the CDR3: TGTGCCAGCAGCTTGGGGGGCCAGGGCGACCAAGAGACCCAGTACTTC.

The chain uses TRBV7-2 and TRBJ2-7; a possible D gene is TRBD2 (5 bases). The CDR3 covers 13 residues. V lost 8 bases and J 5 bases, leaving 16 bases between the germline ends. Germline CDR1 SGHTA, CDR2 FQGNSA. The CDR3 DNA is TGTGCCAGCTTAAACGGAGGAGTGAACGAGCAGTACTTC. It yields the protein CASLNGGVNEQYF.

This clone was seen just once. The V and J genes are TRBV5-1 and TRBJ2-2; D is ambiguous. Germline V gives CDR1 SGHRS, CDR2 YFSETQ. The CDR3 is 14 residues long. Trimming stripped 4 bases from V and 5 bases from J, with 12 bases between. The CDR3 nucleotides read TGCGCCAGCAGCCCGATCGGATCAACCGGGGAGCTGTTTTTT. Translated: CASSPIGSTGELFF.

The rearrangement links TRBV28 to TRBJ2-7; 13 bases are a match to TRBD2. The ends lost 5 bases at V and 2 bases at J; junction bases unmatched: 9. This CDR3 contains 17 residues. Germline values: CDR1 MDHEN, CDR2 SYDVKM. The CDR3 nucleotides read TGTGCCAGCAGTCGGACTAGCGGGAGTTTTGATACCTACGAGCAGTACTTC. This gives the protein CASSRTSGSFDTYEQYF.

The chain's CDR3 is CATSRDQGAPYEQYF. The CDR3 DNA reads TGTGCCACCAGCAGAGATCAGGGGGCACCCTACGAGCAGTACTTC. This chain joins TRBV15 and TRBJ2-7; TRBD1 matches at 8 bases. The germline gives CDR1 LNHNV, CDR2 YYDKDF (reference sequence). The CDR3 is made up of 15 amino acids. The J segment lost 2 bases and the V segment lost 0 bases, leaving 3 bases of the junction unmatched.

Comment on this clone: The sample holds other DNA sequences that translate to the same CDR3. In nucleotides, the CDR3 is TGTGCCAGCAGTTTGGGACTAGCGGGAGTAGACGAGCAGTACTTC. It translates to CASSLGLAGVDEQYF. V gene TRBV2 combines with J gene TRBJ2-7, with 14 bases identical to TRBD2. Unmatched junction bases numbered 5, after V lost 5 bases and J lost 5 bases. The CDR3 loop spans 15 amino acids. Germline V lookup: CDR1 SNHLY, CDR2 FYNNEI.

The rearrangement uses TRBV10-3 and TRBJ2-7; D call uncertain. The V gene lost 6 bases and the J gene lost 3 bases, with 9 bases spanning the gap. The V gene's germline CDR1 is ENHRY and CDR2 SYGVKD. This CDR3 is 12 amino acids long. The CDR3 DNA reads TGTGCCATCAGCGAATACCTCTACGAGCAGTACTTC. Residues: CAISEYLYEQYF.

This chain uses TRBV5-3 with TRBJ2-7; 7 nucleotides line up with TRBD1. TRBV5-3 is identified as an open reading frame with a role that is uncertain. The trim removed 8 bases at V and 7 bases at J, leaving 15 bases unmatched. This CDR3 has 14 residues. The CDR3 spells CASRLPTGVWEQYF. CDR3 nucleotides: TGTGCCAGCAGACTGCCTACAGGGGTATGGGAGCAGTACTTC.

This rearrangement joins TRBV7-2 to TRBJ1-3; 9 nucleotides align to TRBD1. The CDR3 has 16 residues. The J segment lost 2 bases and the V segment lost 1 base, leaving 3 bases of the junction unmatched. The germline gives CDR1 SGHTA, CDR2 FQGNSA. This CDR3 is CASSLGRTGAGNTIYF. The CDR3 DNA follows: TGTGCCAGCAGCTTAGGACGGACAGGGGCTGGAAACACCATATATTTT.

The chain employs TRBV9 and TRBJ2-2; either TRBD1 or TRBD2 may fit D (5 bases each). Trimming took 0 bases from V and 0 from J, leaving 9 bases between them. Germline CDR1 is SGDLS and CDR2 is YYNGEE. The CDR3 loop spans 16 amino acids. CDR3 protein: CASSVVGAANTGELFF. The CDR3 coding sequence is TGTGCCAGCAGCGTAGTCGGGGCTGCGAACACCGGGGAGCTGTTTTTT.

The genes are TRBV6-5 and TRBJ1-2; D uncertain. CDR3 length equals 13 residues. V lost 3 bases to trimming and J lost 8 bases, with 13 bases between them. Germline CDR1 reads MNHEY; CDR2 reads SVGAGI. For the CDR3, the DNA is TGTGCCAGCAGTTATGCAGGAATTGGGGGCTACACCTTC. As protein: CASSYAGIGGYTF.

CDR3 protein: CASRVSAPPYEQYF. Here the CDR3 DNA reads TGTGCCAGTAGGGTCAGCGCGCCCCCCTACGAGCAGTACTTC. The chain carries TRBV19 and TRBJ2-5; unclear D gene. Judging by the DNA end, TRBJ2-7 fits better; the J call may be wrong. The CDR3 runs to 14 residues. CDR1 is LNHDA, CDR2 SQIVND, per germline (reference sequence).

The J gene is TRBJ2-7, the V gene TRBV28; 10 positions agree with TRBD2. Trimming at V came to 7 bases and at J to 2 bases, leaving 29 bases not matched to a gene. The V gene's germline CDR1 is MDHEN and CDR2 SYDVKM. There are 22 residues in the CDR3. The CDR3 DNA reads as TGTGCCAGCACCCCCGAAGGATTTTGGGGGAGCCCTAGCGGGAGCGATCCCTACGAGCAGTACTTC. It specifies CASTPEGFWGSPSGSDPYEQYF.

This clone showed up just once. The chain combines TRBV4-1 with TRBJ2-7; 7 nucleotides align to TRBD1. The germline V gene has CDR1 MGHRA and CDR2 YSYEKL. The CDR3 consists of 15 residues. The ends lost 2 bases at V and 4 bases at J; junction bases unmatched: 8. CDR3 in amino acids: CASSQPGQRFYEQYF. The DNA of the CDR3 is TGCGCCAGCAGCCAACCGGGACAGAGGTTTTACGAGCAGTACTTC.

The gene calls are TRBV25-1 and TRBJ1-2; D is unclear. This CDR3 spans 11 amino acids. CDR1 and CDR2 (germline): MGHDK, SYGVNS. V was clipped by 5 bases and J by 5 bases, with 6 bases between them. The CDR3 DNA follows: TGTGCCAGCAGTTCCCTATATGGCTACACCTTC. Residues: CASSSLYGYTF.

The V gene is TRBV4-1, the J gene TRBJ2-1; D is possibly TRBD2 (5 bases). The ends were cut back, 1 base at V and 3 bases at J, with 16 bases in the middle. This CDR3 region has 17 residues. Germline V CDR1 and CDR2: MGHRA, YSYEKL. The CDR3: CASSQGLERTGYNEQFF. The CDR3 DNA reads TGCGCCAGCAGCCAAGGGCTCGAAAGGACTGGCTACAATGAGCAGTTCTTC.

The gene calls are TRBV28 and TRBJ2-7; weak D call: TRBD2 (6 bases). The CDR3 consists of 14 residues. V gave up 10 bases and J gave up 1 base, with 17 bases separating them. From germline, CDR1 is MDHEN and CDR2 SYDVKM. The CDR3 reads CATQDYFGSYEQYF. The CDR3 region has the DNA TGTGCCACCCAGGACTATTTCGGGTCCTACGAGCAGTACTTC.

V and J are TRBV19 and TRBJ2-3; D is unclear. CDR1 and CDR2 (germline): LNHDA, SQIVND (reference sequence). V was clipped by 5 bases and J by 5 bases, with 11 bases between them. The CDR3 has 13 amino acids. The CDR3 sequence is CASSFITGDTQYF. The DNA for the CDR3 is TGTGCCAGTAGTTTCATAACGGGAGATACGCAGTATTTT.

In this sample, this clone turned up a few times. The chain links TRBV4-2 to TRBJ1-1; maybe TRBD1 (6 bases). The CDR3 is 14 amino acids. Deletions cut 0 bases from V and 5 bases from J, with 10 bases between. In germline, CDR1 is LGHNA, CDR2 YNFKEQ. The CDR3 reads CASSQETGRTEAFF. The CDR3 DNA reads TGTGCCAGCAGCCAAGAAACAGGGCGAACTGAAGCTTTCTTT.

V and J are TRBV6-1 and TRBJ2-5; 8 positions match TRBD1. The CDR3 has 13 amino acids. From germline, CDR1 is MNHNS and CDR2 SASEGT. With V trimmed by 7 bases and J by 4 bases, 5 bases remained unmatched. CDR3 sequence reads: CASIDRGGETQYF. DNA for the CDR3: TGTGCCAGCATCGACAGGGGCGGAGAGACCCAGTACTTC.

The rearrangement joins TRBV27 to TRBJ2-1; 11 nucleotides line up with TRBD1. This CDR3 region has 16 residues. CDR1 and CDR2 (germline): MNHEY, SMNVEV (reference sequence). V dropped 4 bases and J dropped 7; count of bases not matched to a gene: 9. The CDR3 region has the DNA TGTGCCAGCAGTTCTAACCGGGACAGGGGGTGGAATGAGCAGTTCTTC. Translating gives CASSSNRDRGWNEQFF.

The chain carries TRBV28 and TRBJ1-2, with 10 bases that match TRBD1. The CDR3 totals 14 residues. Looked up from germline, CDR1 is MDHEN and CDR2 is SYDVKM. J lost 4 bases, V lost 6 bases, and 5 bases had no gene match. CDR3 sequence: CASSGQGEIYGYTF. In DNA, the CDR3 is TGTGCCAGCAGCGGACAGGGGGAAATCTATGGCTACACCTTC.

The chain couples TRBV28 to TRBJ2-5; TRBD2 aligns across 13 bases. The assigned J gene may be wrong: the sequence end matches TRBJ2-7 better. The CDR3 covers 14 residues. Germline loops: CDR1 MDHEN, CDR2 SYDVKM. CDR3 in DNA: TGTGCCAGCAGGACTAGCGGGAGGCCATACGAGCAGTACTTC. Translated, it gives CASRTSGRPYEQYF.